A single sample gave rise to the 10 T cell receptor beta chains below, sequenced in a study of control samples from healthy donors and cancer patients. The data were produced by immunoSEQ multiplex PCR, yet TCRdb's version contains in-frame clones alone and is incomplete. Counted here are about 170,000 clones, 90% to 95% occurring once; the ten biggest clones make up approximately 1.4%. The specimen sequenced was blood. The source is a woman aged 25 to 39 in good health.

V and J are TRBV7-9 and TRBJ1-1; D ambiguous. The CDR3 totals 14 residues. Germline-derived CDR1 and CDR2 are SEHNR and FQNEAQ (reference sequence). Trimming stripped 3 bases from V and 1 base from J, with 9 bases between. CDR3 in amino acids: CASSFPPPNTEAFF. CDR3 coding DNA: TGTGCCAGCAGCTTTCCCCCGCCGAACACTGAAGCTTTCTTT.

Written as DNA, the CDR3 is TGTGCCAGCAGTGAAATAGGAGGAAACTATGGCTACACCTTC. Its translation is CASSEIGGNYGYTF. This chain connects TRBV6-1 to TRBJ1-2; D ambiguous. Germline CDR1 and CDR2: MNHNS and SASEGT. The CDR3 spans 14 residues. Trimming removed 2 bases at V and 2 bases at J, with 9 bases between.

The CDR3 protein is CASSLVFGGRSDEQYF. The DNA of the CDR3 is TGTGCCAGCAGCTTAGTCTTCGGCGGGAGGTCGGACGAGCAGTACTTC. V is TRBV7-2 and J is TRBJ2-7; 8 bases fit TRBD2. J was trimmed by 5 bases and V by 1 base; bases with no gene match: 10. The CDR3 length is 16 residues. The germline V gene encodes CDR1 SGHTA and CDR2 FQGNSA. Combining the CDR3 with reference TRBV7-2 and TRBJ2-7 gives the whole variable domain GAGVSQSPSNKVTEKGKDVELRCDPISGHTALYWYRQSLGQGLEFLIYFQGNSAPDKSGLPSDRFSAERTGGSVSTLTIQRTQQEDSAVYLCASSLVFGGRSDEQYFGPGTRLTVT.

The gene calls are TRBV5-4 and TRBJ2-7, with 12 nucleotides matching TRBD2. CDR3 size: 13 residues. The V gene's germline CDR1 is SGHNT and CDR2 YYREEE (reference sequence). The V and J ends lost 5 bases and 7 bases, in that order; junction bases with no gene match: 4. The CDR3 loop reads CASRLAGGREQYF. The CDR3 bases are TGTGCCAGCAGACTAGCGGGAGGCAGGGAGCAGTACTTC.

The chain employs TRBV4-1 and TRBJ1-1; the D gene is possibly TRBD1 (6 bases). CDR1 is MGHRA and CDR2 is YSYEKL in the germline V gene. CDR3 length equals 15 residues. V was cut by 2 bases and J by 3 bases, with 13 bases left in between. The DNA for the CDR3 is TGCGCCAGCAGCCAATTGGCAGGGGTCGACACTGAAGCTTTCTTT. Translating it yields CASSQLAGVDTEAFF.

The chain employs TRBV2 and TRBJ1-6; TRBD1 might be the D (6 bases). Trimming cost V 2 bases and J 7 bases, with 12 bases left between them. The CDR3 contains 15 residues. Germline-derived CDR1 and CDR2 are SNHLY and FYNNEI. The CDR3: CASSERGGPNSPLHF. CDR3 bases: TGTGCCAGCAGTGAACGGGGGGGCCCCAATTCACCCCTCCACTTT.

This chain links TRBV3-1 (or the pseudogene TRBV3-2) with TRBJ1-4; TRBD1 aligns across 9 bases. V shed 2 bases, J shed 7 bases, and the junction held 2 bases outside the gene matches. The CDR3 extends over 14 amino acids. CDR1 is LGHDT, CDR2 YNNKEL, per germline (reference sequence). The CDR3 nucleotides are TGTGCCAGCAGCCAAATACAGGGGGCTGAAAAACTGTTTTTT. Protein: CASSQIQGAEKLFF.

The gene calls are TRBV27 and TRBJ2-1, with 12 bases identical to TRBD2. Germline CDR1 reads MNHEY; CDR2 reads SMNVEV (reference sequence). V gave up 4 bases and J gave up 4 bases; unmatched junction bases: 8. CDR3 size: 17 residues. The DNA of the CDR3 is TGTGCCAGCAGTTACTGGACTAGCGGGGAAGTATACAATGAGCAGTTCTTC. Its translation: CASSYWTSGEVYNEQFF.

The rearrangement joins TRBV30 to TRBJ2-1, with 14 bases lining up with TRBD2. V dropped 3 bases and J dropped 6; count of bases not matched to a gene: 4. Germline V gene sequence: CDR1 GTSNPN, CDR2 SVGIG (reference sequence). This CDR3 has 15 amino acids. The CDR3 is CAWSGTSGSGNEQFF. As DNA, the CDR3 is TGTGCCTGGAGCGGGACTAGCGGGAGTGGCAATGAGCAGTTCTTC.

This clone was detected many times. J is TRBJ2-3 and V is TRBV6-4; weak D call: TRBD2 (6 bases). CDR3 length: 13 amino acids. CDR1 and CDR2 (germline): MRHNA, SNTAGT. V gave up 4 bases and J gave up 4 bases, with 9 bases separating them. The CDR3 sequence is CASSAGAPDTQYF. CDR3 bases: TGTGCCAGCAGTGCGGGAGCCCCAGATACGCAGTATTTT.